Listed below are T cell receptor beta chains from one sample, sequenced in a study of blood T cell repertoires in COVID-19. Only in-frame clones appear in the TCRdb table, and some are missing; sequencing was by immunoSEQ multiplex PCR. This sample has 70,000 to 95,000 clones, with 80% found just once. Sequencing used peripheral blood. All receptors come from a woman aged 40 to 50 with active or convalescent COVID-19. Both conserved end residues are part of each CDR3. D genes are given only for firm matches. Rows give clone size only sometimes, using once, few, many, or a class for an expanded clone.

size	D	V	length	J	DNA	CDR3
-	-	TRBV12-3/TRBV12-4	12	TRBJ2-1	TGTGCCAGCAGTTTCCCCAACAATGAGCAGTTCTTC	CASSFPNNEQFF
few	-	TRBV3-1/TRBV3-2	13	TRBJ1-3	TGTGCCAGCAGCCCAGGCTTTGGAAACACCATATATTTT	CASSPGFGNTIYF
-	-	TRBV28	15	TRBJ1-3	TGTGCCAGCAGTTTCCCCAGGGGTTCCGGAAACACCATATATTTT	CASSFPRGSGNTIYF
-	TRBD2	TRBV10-3	14	TRBJ2-5	TGTGCCATCAGTGAGTCCCTAGCGGAGGAGACCCAGTACTTC	CAISESLAEETQYF
-	-	TRBV19	13	TRBJ1-1	TGTGCCAGTAGCAGACACCTCCGTTATGAGGCTTTCTTT	CASSRHLRYEAFF
-	-	TRBV6-5	14	TRBJ2-2	TGTGCCACCAGGAGCGGGTTGGGCACCGGGGAGCTGTTTTTT	CATRSGLGTGELFF
-	TRBD1	TRBV28	13	TRBJ2-7	TGTGCCAGCAGTTACAGGGGGCCCTACGAGCAGTACTTC	CASSYRGPYEQYF
-	-	TRBV18	13	TRBJ2-1	TGTGCCAGCTCGCGGGGAGCGAGCAATGAGCAGTTCTTC	CASSRGASNEQFF
-	TRBD2	TRBV14	17	TRBJ2-1	TGTGCCAGCAGCCAGGCCCCGGGACTAGCTGGTTACAATGAGCAGTTCTTC	CASSQAPGLAGYNEQFF
-	TRBD1	TRBV6-2/TRBV6-3	14	TRBJ1-2	TGTGCCAGCAGTTACCTACTGGACAGGGGTCGCTACACCTTC	CASSYLLDRGRYTF
-	TRBD2	TRBV7-2	13	TRBJ2-7	TGTGCCAGCAGCGCGGGACTAGCGGGAGAGCCGTACTTC	CASSAGLAGEPYF
-	-	TRBV16	13	TRBJ2-2	TGTGCCAGCAACAGGCTTATCACCGGGGAGCTGTTTTTT	CASNRLITGELFF
once	-	TRBV18	12	TRBJ2-7	TGTGCCAGCTCACCTCAAACCTACGAGCAGTACTTC	CASSPQTYEQYF
once	-	TRBV28	13	TRBJ1-5	TGTGCCAGCACTAGACAGGTTGGTCAGCCCCAGCATTTT	CASTRQVGQPQHF
-	TRBD1	TRBV10-2	14	TRBJ1-6	TGCGCCAGCAGTAGACAGGGGGCGACCTCACCCCTCCACTTT	CASSRQGATSPLHF
-	TRBD2	TRBV7-9	16	TRBJ2-1	TGTGCCAGCAGCTTAGTCCAGACTAGCTGGGGGAATGAGCAGTTCTTC	CASSLVQTSWGNEQFF